Each of the 26 T cell receptor beta chains below was sequenced from the same sample in a study of T cells in Graves' hyperthyroidism and ophthalmopathy. What was amplified from RNA transcripts were TCR beta CDR3 regions. With the HTBI primer set, the TCR CDR3 went through a first round of RT-PCR. Using its own MiXCR run on the multiplex PCR reads, TCRdb lists one record per CDR3 protein. The table has roughly 660,000 distinct CDR3 sequences, 17% seen once. Sequenced material: blood. These receptors originate from a man aged 50 or older with Graves' hyperthyroidism.

This clonotype was picked up a small number of times. The chain links TRBV6-1 to TRBJ2-3; no firm D call. From germline, CDR1 is MNHNS and CDR2 SASEGT. Trimming pared 3 bases from V and 0 bases from J, leaving 10 bases between. CDR3 size: 15 residues. In nucleotides, the CDR3 is TGTGCCAGCAGTGAGCCCCGGACGAGCACAGATACGCAGTATTTT. Residues: CASSEPRTSTDTQYF.

The sample holds many counts of this clonotype. The chain has TRBV28 and TRBJ1-1; weak D call: TRBD1 (5 bases). Germline values: CDR1 MDHEN, CDR2 SYDVKM. The CDR3 sequence is 16 residues long. V was cut by 8 bases and J by 0 bases, with 19 bases left in between. The CDR3 coding sequence is TGTGCCAGCTTGAATCAGGGTTTTCCGATGAACACTGAAGCTTTCTTT. It is translated as CASLNQGFPMNTEAFF. The full variable domain, completed using reference TRBV28 and TRBJ1-1, is DVKVTQSSRYLVKRTGEKVFLECVQDMDHENMFWYRQDPGLGLRLIYFSYDVKMKEKGDIPEGYSVSREKKERFSLILESASTNQTSMYLCASLNQGFPMNTEAFFGQGTRLTVV.

This clonotype was seen a handful of times. CDR3 region: CASKSGQAYEQYF. In DNA, the CDR3 is TGTGCCAGTAAAAGTGGGCAGGCCTACGAGCAGTACTTC. This sequence joins TRBV19 and TRBJ2-7, with D unclear. The germline gives CDR1 LNHDA, CDR2 SQIVND (reference sequence). Trimming took off 7 bases at V and 2 bases at J, with 12 bases between the two ends. There are 13 residues in the CDR3.

This clonotype has at least ten counts. The J gene is TRBJ2-3, the V gene TRBV5-1; TRBD2 agrees at 12 bases. Germline V gene sequence: CDR1 SGHRS, CDR2 YFSETQ. The CDR3 runs 16 residues. V lost 4 bases and J lost 0; bases outside the gene matches: 3. The CDR3 is CASSIGTSGSTDTQYF. CDR3 DNA sequence: TGCGCCAGCAGCATAGGGACTAGCGGGAGCACAGATACGCAGTATTTT.

As concerns this clonotype: Since a much larger clone is just one base distant, this may be a read error. The chain employs TRBV9 and TRBJ2-1; a possible D gene is TRBD1 (6 bases). Per the germline V gene, CDR1 is SGDLS and CDR2 is YYNGEE. The CDR3 totals 16 residues. The CDR3 sequence is CASSGHRESSHNEQFF. The DNA of the CDR3 is TGTGCCAGCAGCGGTCACAGGGAGAGCTCCCACAATGAGCAGTTCTTC. The full variable domain, with the rest looked up from reference TRBV9 and TRBJ2-1, is DSGVTQTPKHLITATGQRVTLRCSPRSGDLSVYWYQQSLDQGLQFLIQYYNGEERAKGNILERFSAQQFPDLHSELNLSSLELGDSALYFCASSGHRESSHNEQFFGPGTRLTVL.

This clonotype was observed a handful of times. V usage is TRBV24-1 and J usage is TRBJ2-5; D may be TRBD2 (6 bases). In germline, CDR1 is KGHDR, CDR2 SFDVKD. The CDR3 runs to 13 residues. Trimming cost V 11 bases and J 5 bases, with 17 bases left between them. The CDR3 DNA reads as TGTGCCATCGGGACTCAAGCGGTGGAGACCCAGTACTTC. Translating gives CAIGTQAVETQYF.

This clonotype has at least ten counts. V gene TRBV6-5 combines with J gene TRBJ2-1; the match to TRBD1 covers 10 bases. J was trimmed by 1 base and V by 4 bases; bases with no gene match: 4. Per the germline V gene, CDR1 is MNHEY and CDR2 is SVGAGI. This CDR3 is built from 16 residues. CDR3 in amino acids: CASSSRQGASYNEQFF. Written as DNA, the CDR3 is TGTGCCAGCAGTTCACGACAGGGGGCTTCCTACAATGAGCAGTTCTTC.

Worth noting for this clonotype: Compared with germline, one end of the junction differs, possibly owing to a read error. The rearrangement joins TRBV28 to TRBJ2-2; 8 nucleotides line up with TRBD2. CDR3 length: 20 residues. CDR1 is MDHEN, CDR2 SYDVKM, per germline. The CDR3 spells CASSQDWTSPNIGGAGELFF. Written as DNA, the CDR3 is TGCGCCAGCAGCCAAGACTGGACTAGCCCTAATATAGGTGGGGCCGGGGAGCTGTTCTTT.

CDR3 sequence (DNA): TGTGCCAGCAGCGGAGGGACTAGCGGGATGGAGCAGTACTTC. It is translated as CASSGGTSGMEQYF. The chain couples TRBV7-9 to TRBJ2-7; TRBD2 agrees at 13 bases. This CDR3 comprises 14 residues. The V gene's germline CDR1 is SEHNR and CDR2 FQNEAQ (reference sequence). With V trimmed by 5 bases and J by 7 bases, 5 bases remained unmatched.

In this sample, this clonotype turned up a few times. J is TRBJ1-5 and V is TRBV5-5, with D perhaps TRBD1 (6 bases). Trimming left V 4 bases short and J 1 base short, with 18 bases between. This CDR3 spans 17 amino acids. The germline V gene has CDR1 SGHKS and CDR2 YYEKEE (reference sequence). This CDR3 is CASSPTPGGASNQPQHF. CDR3 DNA sequence: TGTGCCAGCAGCCCAACACCGGGGGGGGCCAGCAATCAGCCCCAGCATTTT.

This clonotype was detected ten times or more. The chain combines TRBV28 with TRBJ2-1, with D maybe TRBD2 (5 bases). CDR1 and CDR2 (germline): MDHEN, SYDVKM. CDR3 length: 15 amino acids. Trimming removed 5 bases at V and 1 base at J, with 12 bases between. The CDR3 coding sequence is TGTGCCAGCAGTGGACTTCCAGAATCCTACAATGAGCAGTTCTTC. It specifies CASSGLPESYNEQFF.

This clonotype was counted at least ten times. The CDR3 is CASSLMVGTPYNEQFF. For the CDR3, the DNA is TGTGCCAGTAGCCTTATGGTGGGTACCCCCTACAATGAGCAGTTCTTC. This chain connects TRBV19 to TRBJ2-1, with D unclear. This CDR3 region has 16 residues. Germline CDR1 and CDR2: LNHDA and SQIVND (reference sequence). Trimming stripped 6 bases from V and 2 bases from J, with 17 bases between.

This clonotype was detected a few times. The chain combines TRBV19 with TRBJ2-1; 12 positions match TRBD2. The CDR3 consists of 15 residues. Germline V gives CDR1 LNHDA, CDR2 SQIVND (reference sequence). Germline trimming cut 8 bases from V and 7 bases from J; bases unmatched to any gene: 9. CDR3 in amino acids: CASARLAGVHNEQFF. The CDR3 DNA follows: TGTGCCAGTGCGAGACTAGCGGGAGTTCATAATGAGCAGTTCTTC.

This clonotype was picked up many times. The V and J genes are TRBV28 and TRBJ1-2, with no clear D. Germline V gene sequence: CDR1 MDHEN, CDR2 SYDVKM. CDR3 length: 12 amino acids. V was trimmed by 4 bases and J by 7 bases, leaving 10 bases between them. The chain's CDR3 is CASSSFSLGYTF. Here the CDR3 DNA reads TGTGCCAGCAGTTCGTTTTCCCTTGGCTACACCTTC.

This clonotype was detected a few times. The chain joins TRBV7-2 to TRBJ2-4; D is unclear. This CDR3 has 15 residues. CDR1 and CDR2 from the germline V gene are SGHTA and FQGNSA. V shed 5 bases and J shed 0 bases, with 11 bases lying between them. The CDR3 sequence: CASSTPTVAKNIQYF. CDR3 nucleotide sequence: TGTGCCAGCAGCACGCCGACGGTAGCCAAAAACATTCAGTACTTC.

This clonotype was counted between two and nine times. The chain joins TRBV2 to TRBJ1-5; D is unresolved. V shed 3 bases and J shed 4 bases, with 10 bases lying between them. Germline V gene data show CDR1 as SNHLY and CDR2 as FYNNEI. The CDR3 runs 14 residues. CDR3 sequence reads: CASSDTFDNQPQHF. The CDR3 DNA is TGTGCCAGCAGTGATACCTTCGATAATCAGCCCCAGCATTTT.

The chain carries TRBV4-3 and TRBJ2-7; 8 positions agree with TRBD2. The V and J ends lost 1 base and 6 bases, in that order; junction bases with no gene match: 8. The germline CDR1 and CDR2 sequences are LGHNA and YSLEER. This CDR3 contains 15 residues. For the CDR3, the DNA is TGCGCCAGCAGCCAAGTTGGTAGCGGGGCCCTCGAGCAGTACTTC. Its translation is CASSQVGSGALEQYF.

The J gene is TRBJ1-5, the V gene TRBV2, with D possibly matching TRBD1 (5 bases). The CDR3 consists of 17 residues. Germline loops: CDR1 SNHLY, CDR2 FYNNEI. V was cut by 0 bases and J by 0 bases, with 12 bases left in between. This chain's CDR3 is CASSEALMGVSNQPQHF. CDR3 coding DNA: TGTGCCAGCAGTGAAGCGCTTATGGGGGTTAGCAATCAGCCCCAGCATTTT.

This clonotype has ten or more counts. V usage is TRBV2 and J usage is TRBJ1-4, with 10 bases identical to TRBD1. CDR1 and CDR2 from the germline V gene are SNHLY and FYNNEI. With 6 bases clipped from V and 5 bases from J, the junction kept 3 bases outside the gene matches. CDR3 length: 14 amino acids. The CDR3 sequence: CASRTGQGNEKLFF. The CDR3 DNA follows: TGTGCCAGCAGAACGGGACAGGGGAATGAAAAACTGTTTTTT.

V is TRBV2 and J is TRBJ2-7; no reliable D call. Germline CDR1 is SNHLY and CDR2 is FYNNEI. V lost 5 bases and J lost 4, with 9 bases in between. The CDR3 totals 12 residues. The CDR3: CASSSEVYEQYF. CDR3 nucleotide sequence: TGTGCCAGCAGTAGCGAGGTTTACGAGCAGTACTTC.

This chain uses TRBV19 with TRBJ2-3; D gene uncertain. The V and J ends lost 3 bases and 3 bases respectively, with 4 bases between them. CDR3 length: 12 amino acids. CDR1 is LNHDA and CDR2 is SQIVND in the germline V gene (reference sequence). CDR3 bases: TGTGCCAGTAGTATGTTGACAGATACGCAGTATTTT. It encodes CASSMLTDTQYF.

This clonotype came up many times. This chain joins TRBV18 and TRBJ2-7; a weak D match, TRBD1 (6 bases). CDR3 length: 15 residues. V lost 0 bases, J lost 6 bases, and 15 bases lay in between. CDR1 and CDR2 (germline): KGHSH, LQKENI. CDR3 DNA sequence: TGTGCCAGCTCACCACCGTCAGGGGAATTTGGCGAGCAGTACTTC. It yields the protein CASSPPSGEFGEQYF.

This clonotype was counted only a few times. This chain connects TRBV20-1 to TRBJ2-6; no definite D call. There are 15 residues in the CDR3. CDR1 and CDR2 from the germline V gene are DFQATT and SNEGSKA (reference sequence). With 1 base removed from V and 4 bases from J, the gap between germline ends came to 11 bases. The CDR3, as DNA: TGCAGTGCTAGAGCAACGCGGCCCGGGGCCAACGTCCTGACTTTC. Protein: CSARATRPGANVLTF.

This clonotype was counted a few times. The chain combines TRBV28 with TRBJ2-7; no firm D call. Trimming left V 5 bases short and J 3 bases short, with 20 bases between. Looked up from germline, CDR1 is MDHEN and CDR2 is SYDVKM. The CDR3 is 16 residues long. The CDR3 loop is CASSTPLRAQDYEQYF. In DNA form, the CDR3 reads TGTGCCAGCAGTACCCCTTTACGGGCGCAGGACTACGAGCAGTACTTC.

This clonotype was observed a handful of times. No conserved phenylalanine or tryptophan ends this CDR3, so it is likely a read error. The rearrangement links TRBV30 to TRBJ1-1, with D perhaps TRBD1 (5 bases). The CDR3 runs 13 residues. Per the germline V gene, CDR1 is GTSNPN and CDR2 is SVGIG (reference sequence). V lost 2 bases, J lost 2 bases, and 9 bases lay in between. For the CDR3, the DNA is TGTGCCTGGAGTACTCAGGGAAACACTGAAGCTTTCCTT. Amino acids: CAWSTQGNTEAFL.

On this clonotype itself: At one end the junction does not follow the germline gene, possibly because of a read error. V gene TRBV11-3 combines with J gene TRBJ2-1, with TRBD2 matching over 11 bases. The CDR3 has 19 residues. Germline CDR1 and CDR2: SGHNT and YENEEA. The CDR3 loop reads CTSSSRGLAAPSSYNEQFF. Here the CDR3 DNA reads TGTACCAGCAGCTCAAGGGGACTAGCGGCGCCCAGCTCCTACAATGAGCAGTTCTTC.